The clone carrying this TCR beta chain was detected many times. This entry comes from a study of response to subunit inactivated influenza vaccine. TCRdb reanalysed the RT-PCR reads using MiXCR and keeps one entry per CDR3 protein. This repertoire shows roughly 180,000 distinct CDR3 sequences, around a tenth found once; its top ten account for 11%. Germline CDR1 and CDR2: MNHEY and SVGAGI. V was shortened by 3 bases and J by 0 bases, with 15 bases between the two germline ends. The CDR3 is 17 residues long. The sample consisted of non-naive T cells sorted from PBMCs, taken on the day of vaccination. The origin of this receptor is a man between 50 and 59 years old who received an inactivated influenza vaccine. V usage is TRBV6-5 and J usage is TRBJ2-1; no definite D call. The CDR3 DNA sequence: TGTGCCAGCAGTTATTCGTTCAGGACGAGCTCCTACAATGAGCAGTTCTTC. Its protein is CASSYSFRTSSYNEQFF.